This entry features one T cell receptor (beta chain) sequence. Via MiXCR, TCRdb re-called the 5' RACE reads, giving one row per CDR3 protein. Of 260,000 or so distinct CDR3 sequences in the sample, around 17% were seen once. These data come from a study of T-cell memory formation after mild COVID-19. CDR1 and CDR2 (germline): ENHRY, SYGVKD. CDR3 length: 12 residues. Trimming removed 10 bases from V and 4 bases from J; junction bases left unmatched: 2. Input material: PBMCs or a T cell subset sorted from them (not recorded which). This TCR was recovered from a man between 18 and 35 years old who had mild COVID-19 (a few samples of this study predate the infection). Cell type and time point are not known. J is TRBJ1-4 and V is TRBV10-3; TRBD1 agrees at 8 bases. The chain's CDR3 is CATGQGNEKLFF. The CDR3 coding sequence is TGTGCCACCGGACAGGGTAATGAAAAACTGTTTTTT.